The next 20 T cell receptor beta chains were all read from a single sample in a study of T-cell memory formation after mild COVID-19 listed by TCRdb under 2021. Library preparation was by 5' RACE. Instrument on record: Illumina NovaSeq 6000. Using fastp at Q25 and MiXCR, TCRdb reprocessed the public reads and kept productive beta chains. For every CDR3 protein sequence, its rows merge into one entry that carries the most common genes and DNA. This sample has about 560,000 distinct CDR3 sequences in its table, and roughly 18% of those were observed once. The ten largest clones add up to approximately 12% of the sample. What was sequenced was PBMCs or a T cell subset sorted from them (not recorded which). The receptors were sampled from an adult woman who had mild COVID-19 (a few samples of this study predate the infection). The sample titles of this study are shuffled in the database, so cell type and time point are left out; the donor was told from shared clones.

This sequence joins TRBV7-9 and TRBJ2-7, with 11 bases matching TRBD2. The germline V gene has CDR1 SEHNR and CDR2 FQNEAQ (reference sequence). The junction had 6 bases not matched to a gene; V was cut back by 1 base and J by 4 bases. This CDR3 spans 16 amino acids. CDR3 sequence (DNA): TGTGCCAGCAGCTTAGTGCTAGGACTAGCGGGTTACGAGCAGTACTTC. It yields the protein CASSLVLGLAGYEQYF.

This clonotype was counted only a few times. The chain is built from TRBV18 and TRBJ1-1; TRBD1 matches 8 bases. The germline gives CDR1 KGHSH, CDR2 LQKENI. There are 14 residues in the CDR3. J gave up 6 bases and V 3 bases, and 6 bases lay outside the gene matches. The CDR3 DNA follows: TGTGCCAGCTCACCCCAGGGGGCACGCGCTGAAGCTTTCTTT. This encodes CASSPQGARAEAFF.

The J gene is TRBJ1-1, the V gene TRBV11-3; D ambiguous. This CDR3 has 16 amino acids. Trimming took 4 bases from V and 1 from J, leaving 16 bases between them. Germline-derived CDR1 and CDR2 are SGHNT and YENEEA. The CDR3 is CASSSWTHASNTEAFF. CDR3 nucleotide sequence: TGTGCCAGCAGCTCCTGGACGCACGCATCGAACACTGAAGCTTTCTTT.

This clonotype was seen more than once but under ten times. J is TRBJ1-1 and V is TRBV29-1, with D hard to call. Trimming removed 4 bases at V and 4 bases at J, with 13 bases between. Germline V gene data show CDR1 as SQVTM and CDR2 as ANQGSEA. CDR3 length: 13 amino acids. The CDR3 loop reads CSVVPSVSTEAFF. The CDR3, as DNA: TGCAGCGTTGTACCCTCAGTTTCCACTGAAGCTTTCTTT.

This clonotype was recorded at least ten times. This chain links TRBV20-1 with TRBJ2-7, with D perhaps given as TRBD1 or TRBD2 (6 bases each). The V gene's germline CDR1 is DFQATT and CDR2 SNEGSKA (reference sequence). V was trimmed by 6 bases and J by 0 bases, leaving 15 bases between them. The CDR3 covers 14 residues. CDR3 sequence (DNA): TGCAGTGCCCAAGGGGGGTTGGGCTCCTACGAGCAGTACTTC. Translated, it gives CSAQGGLGSYEQYF.

This clonotype was counted between two and nine times. This chain links TRBV11-2 with TRBJ1-2, with 10 nucleotides matching TRBD1. Germline V gene lookup returns CDR1 SGHAT and CDR2 FQNNGV. With V trimmed by 3 bases and J by 7 bases, 5 bases remained unmatched. The CDR3 loop spans 14 amino acids. The CDR3 bases are TGTGCCAGCAGCTTGGACCGGACAGGGGGTGGCTACACCTTC. It codes for CASSLDRTGGGYTF.

The CDR3 bases are TGTGCCAGCAGCTTAATTCGACAGGGGGATTCTACGGAGCTGTTTTTT. This gives the protein CASSLIRQGDSTELFF. The chain is built from TRBV7-3 and TRBJ2-2; 9 nucleotides line up with TRBD1. V was clipped by 1 base and J by 10 bases; unmatched bases: 10. Germline CDR1 SGHTA, CDR2 FQGTGA. The CDR3 is made up of 16 amino acids.

V and J are TRBV7-2 and TRBJ1-4; TRBD1 agrees at 7 bases. The CDR3 sequence is 15 residues long. V shed 4 bases and J 3 bases; nucleotides not matched to a gene: 5. Germline-derived CDR1 and CDR2 are SGHTA and FQGNSA. This CDR3 reads CASSSSGTANEKLFF. CDR3 nucleotide sequence: TGTGCCAGCAGCTCATCCGGGACAGCTAATGAAAAACTGTTTTTT.

The chain has TRBV19 and TRBJ2-3; the match to TRBD1 covers 7 bases. The V segment lost 3 bases and the J segment 0 bases; nucleotides outside the gene matches: 3. The CDR3 is 15 residues long. Germline V gene lookup returns CDR1 LNHDA and CDR2 SQIVND (reference sequence). The DNA for the CDR3 is TGTGCCAGTAGTATTAACAGGGGCAGCACAGATACGCAGTATTTT. Protein sequence: CASSINRGSTDTQYF. Using reference TRBV19 and TRBJ2-3 for the parts outside the CDR3, the full variable domain is DGGITQSPKYLFRKEGQNVTLSCEQNLNHDAMYWYRQDPGQGLRLIYYSQIVNDFQKGDIAEGYSVSREKKESFPLTVTSAQKNPTAFYLCASSINRGSTDTQYFGPGTRLTVL.

The chain carries TRBV11-2 and TRBJ2-1; 9 bases agree with TRBD2. This CDR3 is built from 16 residues. Germline V gene data show CDR1 as SGHAT and CDR2 as FQNNGV. After removal of 5 bases from V and 3 bases from J, the junction contained 8 bases not matched to a gene. CDR3 DNA sequence: TGTGCCAGCAGCAGACTCCGGACTAGCGTCTACAATGAGCAGTTCTTC. Translating it yields CASSRLRTSVYNEQFF.

The rearrangement joins TRBV5-1 to TRBJ2-7; 8 bases are a match to TRBD1. This CDR3 spans 15 amino acids. Unmatched junction bases numbered 10, after V lost 3 bases and J lost 5 bases. Germline V lookup: CDR1 SGHRS, CDR2 YFSETQ. The CDR3 DNA reads TGCGCCAGCAGCTCACCCCAGGGGGCGAGAAACGAGCAGTACTTC. Translation: CASSSPQGARNEQYF. The whole variable domain, remainder taken from reference TRBV5-1 and TRBJ2-7, is KAGVTQTPRYLIKTRGQQVTLSCSPISGHRSVSWYQQTPGQGLQFLFEYFSETQRNKGNFPGRFSGRQFSNSRSEMNVSTLELGDSALYLCASSSPQGARNEQYFGPGTRLTVT.

This clonotype was seen a few times. V gene TRBV11-3 combines with J gene TRBJ2-2; TRBD2 agrees at 10 bases. V gave up 5 bases and J gave up 7 bases; unmatched junction bases: 13. The CDR3 length is 17 residues. Germline CDR1 is SGHNT and CDR2 is YENEEA. CDR3 sequence (DNA): TGTGCCAGCAGCGACAGGTCCAGCGGGAGGGCCTTCGGGGAGCTGTTTTTT. It codes for CASSDRSSGRAFGELFF.

A few counts support this clonotype. The rearrangement links TRBV5-5 to TRBJ2-7; 7 positions agree with TRBD1. Germline loops: CDR1 SGHKS, CDR2 YYEKEE (reference sequence). The CDR3 covers 16 residues. V lost 6 bases and J lost 0; bases outside the gene matches: 12. CDR3: CASTPPREGASYEQYF. Written as DNA, the CDR3 is TGTGCCAGCACCCCACCTCGCGAGGGGGCCTCCTACGAGCAGTACTTC.

This chain connects TRBV6-1 to TRBJ2-7; the match to TRBD1 covers 7 bases. Trimming removed 10 bases from V and 6 bases from J; junction bases left unmatched: 6. Per the germline V gene, CDR1 is MNHNS and CDR2 is SASEGT. The CDR3 sequence is 11 residues long. CDR3 amino acids: CATQGESEQYF. The CDR3 nucleotides read TGTGCCACCCAGGGGGAGAGCGAGCAGTACTTC.

V and J are TRBV7-3 and TRBJ2-3; 9 bases line up with TRBD1. Germline V CDR1 and CDR2: SGHTA, FQGTGA. The CDR3 covers 16 residues. The V and J ends lost 2 bases and 4 bases, in that order; junction bases with no gene match: 7. As DNA, the CDR3 is TGTGCCAGCAGCTTATACGGGACAGGGTTTCCAGATACGCAGTATTTT. Protein product: CASSLYGTGFPDTQYF.

This chain uses TRBV12-3 or TRBV12-4 with TRBJ2-1; weak D call: TRBD1 (5 bases). The CDR3 extends over 14 amino acids. Trimming cost V 1 base and J 6 bases, with 10 bases left between them. This chain's CDR3 is CASSLDRTSNEQFF. The CDR3 DNA sequence: TGTGCCAGCAGTTTAGATCGGACATCCAATGAGCAGTTCTTC.

This chain links TRBV7-9 with TRBJ1-1; no firm D call. Germline values: CDR1 SEHNR, CDR2 FQNEAQ (reference sequence). The CDR3 is 12 residues long. The V end was cut by 1 base, the J end by 9 bases, with 9 bases between. The CDR3 here is CASSLDVPQAFF. In nucleotides, the CDR3 is TGTGCCAGCAGCTTAGATGTTCCCCAAGCTTTCTTT.

This clonotype has a handful of counts. V is TRBV18 and J is TRBJ2-3, with 10 nucleotides matching TRBD2. Germline V lookup: CDR1 KGHSH, CDR2 LQKENI. J gave up 1 base and V 5 bases, and 6 bases lay outside the gene matches. CDR3 length equals 16 residues. This CDR3 is CASSSTTSGGTDTQYF. CDR3 in DNA: TGTGCCAGCTCATCAACCACTAGCGGGGGCACAGATACGCAGTATTTT.

This clonotype was found a few times. The chain has TRBV19 and TRBJ1-1; weak D call: TRBD1 (5 bases). The ends were cut back, 3 bases at V and 5 bases at J, with 10 bases in the middle. CDR3 length: 13 amino acids. Germline CDR1 is LNHDA and CDR2 is SQIVND (reference sequence). The CDR3 DNA follows: TGTGCCAGTAGTATTCTGCGACAGACTGAAGCTTTCTTT. Protein: CASSILRQTEAFF.

This clonotype was seen a handful of times. The rearrangement joins TRBV7-2 to TRBJ2-7; unclear D gene. The germline CDR1 and CDR2 sequences are SGHTA and FQGNSA. The CDR3 length is 14 residues. Trimming stripped 6 bases from V and 1 base from J, with 13 bases between. CDR3 in amino acids: CASRTRGGSYEQYF. CDR3 nucleotide sequence: TGTGCCAGCAGGACAAGAGGCGGTTCCTACGAGCAGTACTTC.